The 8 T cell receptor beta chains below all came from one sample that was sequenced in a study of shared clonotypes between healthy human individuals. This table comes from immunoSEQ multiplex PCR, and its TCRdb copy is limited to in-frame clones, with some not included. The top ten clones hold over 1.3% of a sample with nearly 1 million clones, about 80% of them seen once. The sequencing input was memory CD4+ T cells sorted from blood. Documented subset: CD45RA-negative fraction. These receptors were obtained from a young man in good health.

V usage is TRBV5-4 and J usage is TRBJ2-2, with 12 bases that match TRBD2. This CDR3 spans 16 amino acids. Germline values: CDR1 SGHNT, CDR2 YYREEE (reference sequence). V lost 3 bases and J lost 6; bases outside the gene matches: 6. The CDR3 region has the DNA TGTGCCAGCAGCTCACTAGCGGGGGGATTCGCCGGGGAGCTGTTTTTT. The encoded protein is CASSSLAGGFAGELFF. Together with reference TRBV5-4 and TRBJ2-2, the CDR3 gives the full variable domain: ETGVTQSPTHLIKTRGQQVTLRCSSQSGHNTVSWYQQALGQGPQFIFQYYREEENGRGNFPPRFSGLQFPNYSSELNVNALELDDSALYLCASSSLAGGFAGELFFGEGSRLTVL.

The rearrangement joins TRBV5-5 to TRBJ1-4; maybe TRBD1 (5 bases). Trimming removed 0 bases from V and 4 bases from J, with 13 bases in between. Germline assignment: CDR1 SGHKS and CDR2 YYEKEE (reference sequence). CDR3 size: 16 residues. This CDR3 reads CASSLAGFGFNEKLFF. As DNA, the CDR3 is TGTGCCAGCAGCTTGGCAGGGTTCGGATTTAATGAAAAACTGTTTTTT.

This chain's CDR3 is CASSSQGTKDNEQFF. The CDR3, as DNA: TGTGCCAGCAGCTCGCAGGGTACGAAGGACAATGAGCAGTTCTTC. The chain carries TRBV11-3 and TRBJ2-1, with D possibly matching TRBD1 (5 bases). The CDR3 is 15 residues long. CDR1 and CDR2 from the germline V gene are SGHNT and YENEEA. Trimming removed 4 bases from V and 5 bases from J, with 15 bases in between.

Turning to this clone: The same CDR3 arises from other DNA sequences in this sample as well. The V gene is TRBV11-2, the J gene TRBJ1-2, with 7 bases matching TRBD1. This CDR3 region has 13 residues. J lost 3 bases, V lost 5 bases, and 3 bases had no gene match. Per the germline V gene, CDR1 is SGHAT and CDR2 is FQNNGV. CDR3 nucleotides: TGTGCCAGCAGCGTCAGGGGGTACTATGGCTACACCTTC. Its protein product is CASSVRGYYGYTF.

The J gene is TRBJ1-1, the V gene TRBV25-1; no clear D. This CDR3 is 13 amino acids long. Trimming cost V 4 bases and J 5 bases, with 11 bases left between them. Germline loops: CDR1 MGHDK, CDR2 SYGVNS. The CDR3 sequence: CASSVGSWTEAFF. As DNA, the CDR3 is TGTGCCAGCAGTGTTGGCAGTTGGACTGAAGCTTTCTTT.

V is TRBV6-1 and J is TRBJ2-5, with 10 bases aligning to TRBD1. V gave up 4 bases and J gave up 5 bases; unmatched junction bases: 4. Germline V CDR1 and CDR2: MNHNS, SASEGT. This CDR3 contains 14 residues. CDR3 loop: CASSGQGAGETQYF. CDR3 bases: TGTGCCAGCAGTGGACAGGGGGCCGGGGAGACCCAGTACTTC.

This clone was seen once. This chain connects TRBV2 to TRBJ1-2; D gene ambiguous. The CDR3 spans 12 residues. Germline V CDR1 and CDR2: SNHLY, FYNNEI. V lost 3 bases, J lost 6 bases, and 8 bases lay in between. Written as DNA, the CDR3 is TGTGCCAGCAGTGATTTCAACCATGGCTACACCTTC. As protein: CASSDFNHGYTF.

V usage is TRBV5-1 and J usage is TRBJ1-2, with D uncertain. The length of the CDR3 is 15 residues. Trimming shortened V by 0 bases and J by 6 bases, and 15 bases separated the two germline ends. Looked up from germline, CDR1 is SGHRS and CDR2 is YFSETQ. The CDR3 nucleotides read TGCGCCAGCAGCTTGGGGCGTTGGGGAACGGATGGCTACACCTTC. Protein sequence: CASSLGRWGTDGYTF.